Listed below are T cell receptor beta chains from one sample, sequenced in a study of shared clonotypes between healthy human individuals. The protocol was immunoSEQ multiplex PCR, while the TCRdb copy is restricted to in-frame clones and leaves out a portion. The sample lists around 510,000 clones, around 96% occurring once. Sequencing was carried out using naive CD4+ T cells sorted from blood. These receptors originate from a woman aged 25-40 years in good health. CDR3s include the opening cysteine and the closing phenylalanine or tryptophan. The order of the fields is CDR3 protein, CDR3 DNA, D gene, clone size, J gene, V gene. The D gene is left open where the match is weak. Where a row states a size, it is once, few, many or the class of an expanded clone; other rows omit it.

CDR3aa: CASSTGTYSYEQYF; CDR3nt: TGTGCCAGCAGCACCGGGACGTACTCCTACGAGCAGTACTTC; d_gene: -; abundance: once; j_gene: TRBJ2-7; v_gene: TRBV7-6
CDR3aa: CASSFMTGAVSRGYTF; CDR3nt: TGTGCCAGCAGCTTTATGACAGGGGCAGTCTCTCGAGGCTACACCTTC; d_gene: TRBD1; abundance: -; j_gene: TRBJ1-2; v_gene: TRBV7-9
CDR3aa: CASRTSGTANTGELFF; CDR3nt: TGCGCCAGCAGGACCAGCGGGACAGCGAACACCGGGGAGCTGTTTTTT; d_gene: -; abundance: -; j_gene: TRBJ2-2; v_gene: TRBV5-1
CDR3aa: CASSYALQETQYF; CDR3nt: TGTGCCAGCAGTTACGCTTTGCAAGAGACCCAGTACTTC; d_gene: -; abundance: -; j_gene: TRBJ2-5; v_gene: TRBV6-6
CDR3aa: CASSDFFSGRNNGQFF; CDR3nt: TGTGCCAGCAGTGACTTTTTTAGCGGGAGAAACAATGGGCAGTTCTTC; d_gene: TRBD2; abundance: -; j_gene: TRBJ2-1; v_gene: TRBV6-4
CDR3aa: CAWRLAGSTDTQYF; CDR3nt: TGTGCCTGGAGATTAGCGGGGAGCACAGATACGCAGTATTTT; d_gene: TRBD2; abundance: -; j_gene: TRBJ2-3; v_gene: TRBV30
CDR3aa: CASSRKGTVFKETQYF; CDR3nt: TGTGCCAGCAGCAGAAAAGGGACAGTTTTTAAAGAGACCCAGTACTTC; d_gene: TRBD1; abundance: -; j_gene: TRBJ2-5; v_gene: TRBV7-9
CDR3aa: CASSFTGTNEQYF; CDR3nt: TGTGCCAGCAGTTTCACCGGGACTAACGAGCAGTACTTC; d_gene: TRBD2; abundance: -; j_gene: TRBJ2-7; v_gene: TRBV6-5
CDR3aa: CASTEAGTGSYNEQFF; CDR3nt: TGTGCCAGCACCGAGGCCGGGACAGGGTCCTACAATGAGCAGTTCTTC; d_gene: TRBD1; abundance: -; j_gene: TRBJ2-1; v_gene: TRBV28
CDR3aa: CASSRPTPYEQYF; CDR3nt: TGTGCCAGCAGCCGACCGACCCCCTACGAGCAGTACTTC; d_gene: -; abundance: once; j_gene: TRBJ2-7; v_gene: TRBV28
CDR3aa: CASSARGGGNTEAFF; CDR3nt: TGTGCCAGCAGCGCCCGTGGGGGGGGAAACACTGAAGCTTTCTTT; d_gene: -; abundance: -; j_gene: TRBJ1-1; v_gene: TRBV9
CDR3aa: CASSPGQGTPNTEAFF; CDR3nt: TGTGCCAGCAGCCCGGGACAGGGGACCCCGAACACTGAAGCTTTCTTT; d_gene: TRBD1; abundance: -; j_gene: TRBJ1-1; v_gene: TRBV11-3
CDR3aa: CASTPWGVSNYGYTF; CDR3nt: TGTGCCAGCACCCCTTGGGGGGTTTCTAACTATGGCTACACCTTC; d_gene: -; abundance: -; j_gene: TRBJ1-2; v_gene: TRBV21-1
CDR3aa: CASSLGLVSSYNEQFF; CDR3nt: TGTGCCTCTAGCTTGGGACTAGTAAGCTCCTACAATGAGCAGTTCTTC; d_gene: TRBD2; abundance: -; j_gene: TRBJ2-1; v_gene: TRBV7-9
CDR3aa: CASSFNRPSGGNSPLHF; CDR3nt: TGTGCCAGCAGTTTTAATCGCCCCTCCGGGGGTAATTCACCCCTCCACTTT; d_gene: -; abundance: -; j_gene: TRBJ1-6; v_gene: TRBV27
CDR3aa: CASSYRGPWSEAFF; CDR3nt: TGTGCCAGCAGTTACAGGGGGCCGTGGAGTGAAGCTTTCTTT; d_gene: TRBD1; abundance: -; j_gene: TRBJ1-1; v_gene: TRBV6-5
CDR3aa: CASSLPGAQPQHF; CDR3nt: TGTGCCAGCAGTTTACCCGGGGCTCAGCCCCAGCATTTT; d_gene: -; abundance: -; j_gene: TRBJ1-5; v_gene: TRBV28
CDR3aa: CASSVRGHPPYF; CDR3nt: TGTGCCAGCAGTGTCCGGGGCCACCCCCCGTACTTC; d_gene: -; abundance: -; j_gene: TRBJ2-5; v_gene: TRBV6-1
CDR3aa: CASSLEGLPSYGTQYF; CDR3nt: TGTGCCAGCAGCTTGGAAGGCCTTCCCTCGTACGGGACCCAGTACTTC; d_gene: -; abundance: -; j_gene: TRBJ2-5; v_gene: TRBV5-6
CDR3aa: CASSRRELSSNEQFF; CDR3nt: TGTGCCAGCAGCAGGCGGGAGTTATCTAGCAATGAGCAGTTCTTC; d_gene: TRBD2; abundance: -; j_gene: TRBJ2-1; v_gene: TRBV11-2
CDR3aa: CASSPRTDRGTF; CDR3nt: TGTGCCAGCTCACCACGGACAGATCGAGGCACCTTC; d_gene: -; abundance: -; j_gene: TRBJ1-2; v_gene: TRBV18
CDR3aa: CASSRDRSISYEQYF; CDR3nt: TGCGCCAGCAGCAGGGACAGGTCCATCTCCTACGAGCAGTACTTC; d_gene: TRBD1; abundance: -; j_gene: TRBJ2-7; v_gene: TRBV4-1
CDR3aa: CASSFGARSESYEQYF; CDR3nt: TGTGCCAGCAGTTTCGGCGCGCGCTCGGAGAGTTACGAGCAGTACTTC; d_gene: -; abundance: -; j_gene: TRBJ2-7; v_gene: TRBV28
CDR3aa: CSVEEGDRVFEQYF; CDR3nt: TGCAGCGTTGAAGAGGGGGACAGGGTTTTCGAGCAGTACTTC; d_gene: TRBD1; abundance: -; j_gene: TRBJ2-7; v_gene: TRBV29-1
CDR3aa: CASSLAFSNTGELFF; CDR3nt: TGTGCCAGCAGCTTAGCTTTTAGTAACACCGGGGAGCTGTTTTTT; d_gene: -; abundance: -; j_gene: TRBJ2-2; v_gene: TRBV11-1
CDR3aa: CASSVNSDNQPQHF; CDR3nt: TGTGCCAGTAGTGTTAACAGCGACAATCAGCCCCAGCATTTT; d_gene: -; abundance: -; j_gene: TRBJ1-5; v_gene: TRBV19
CDR3aa: CASSPSSGGNEQYF; CDR3nt: TGTGCCAGCTCACCATCGTCGGGCGGCAACGAGCAGTACTTC; d_gene: -; abundance: -; j_gene: TRBJ2-7; v_gene: TRBV18
CDR3aa: CASSVGRPHTDTQYF; CDR3nt: TGTGCCAGCAGCGTAGGGCGTCCACACACAGATACGCAGTATTTT; d_gene: -; abundance: -; j_gene: TRBJ2-3; v_gene: TRBV9
CDR3aa: CASSYSINTEAFF; CDR3nt: TGTGCCAGCAGTTACTCGATCAACACTGAAGCTTTCTTT; d_gene: -; abundance: once; j_gene: TRBJ1-1; v_gene: TRBV6-5
CDR3aa: CASSADGRWHEQYF; CDR3nt: TGTGCCAGCAGTGCTGACGGGAGATGGCACGAGCAGTACTTC; d_gene: -; abundance: -; j_gene: TRBJ2-7; v_gene: TRBV2
CDR3aa: CASSLSAIDTQYF; CDR3nt: TGCGCCAGCAGCTTGTCGGCCATAGATACGCAGTATTTT; d_gene: -; abundance: -; j_gene: TRBJ2-3; v_gene: TRBV5-1
CDR3aa: CAWSFSGTGQETQYF; CDR3nt: TGTGCCTGGAGTTTCTCCGGGACAGGCCAAGAGACCCAGTACTTC; d_gene: TRBD1; abundance: -; j_gene: TRBJ2-5; v_gene: TRBV30
CDR3aa: CASSLPGRSTDTQYF; CDR3nt: TGCGCCAGCAGCCTCCCGGGACGGAGCACAGATACGCAGTATTTT; d_gene: -; abundance: -; j_gene: TRBJ2-3; v_gene: TRBV5-1
CDR3aa: CASGLVPGKGYGYTF; CDR3nt: TGTGCTAGTGGTTTGGTTCCGGGGAAAGGGTATGGCTACACCTTC; d_gene: -; abundance: -; j_gene: TRBJ1-2; v_gene: TRBV12-5
CDR3aa: CASSYSAGGPREQYF; CDR3nt: TGTGCCAGCAGTTACTCGGCGGGAGGGCCGCGAGAGCAGTACTTC; d_gene: TRBD2; abundance: -; j_gene: TRBJ2-7; v_gene: TRBV6-5
CDR3aa: CASSDEGQGNTEAFF; CDR3nt: TGTGCCAGCAGTGACGAAGGACAGGGCAACACTGAAGCTTTCTTT; d_gene: TRBD1; abundance: -; j_gene: TRBJ1-1; v_gene: TRBV6-1
CDR3aa: CASSFVGKPSNNEQFF; CDR3nt: TGCGCCAGCAGCTTCGTGGGAAAACCTTCTAACAATGAGCAGTTCTTC; d_gene: -; abundance: -; j_gene: TRBJ2-1; v_gene: TRBV5-1
CDR3aa: CASSFRQGGETQYF; CDR3nt: TGTGCCAGCAGCTTCCGACAGGGTGGGGAGACCCAGTACTTC; d_gene: TRBD1; abundance: -; j_gene: TRBJ2-5; v_gene: TRBV5-4
CDR3aa: CASSGASNTEAFF; CDR3nt: TGTGCCAGCAGCGGGGCGTCGAACACTGAAGCTTTCTTT; d_gene: -; abundance: -; j_gene: TRBJ1-1; v_gene: TRBV9
CDR3aa: CASSLDVMNTEAFF; CDR3nt: TGTGCCAGCAGCTTGGATGTCATGAACACTGAAGCTTTCTTT; d_gene: -; abundance: -; j_gene: TRBJ1-1; v_gene: TRBV7-2
CDR3aa: CASSTTTGWAEKLFF; CDR3nt: TGTGCCAGCAGCACCACGACAGGGTGGGCTGAAAAACTGTTTTTT; d_gene: TRBD1; abundance: -; j_gene: TRBJ1-4; v_gene: TRBV11-2
CDR3aa: CASKIRGGENQPQHF; CDR3nt: TGTGCCAGTAAGATCAGAGGGGGCGAAAATCAGCCCCAGCATTTT; d_gene: TRBD1; abundance: -; j_gene: TRBJ1-5; v_gene: TRBV19
CDR3aa: CASSIGAGSREQYF; CDR3nt: TGTGCCAGTAGTATAGGGGCGGGGAGTCGCGAGCAGTACTTC; d_gene: -; abundance: -; j_gene: TRBJ2-7; v_gene: TRBV19
CDR3aa: CASSPQGETQYF; CDR3nt: TGTGCCAGCAGCCCCCAGGGAGAGACCCAGTACTTC; d_gene: -; abundance: -; j_gene: TRBJ2-5; v_gene: TRBV7-9
CDR3aa: CASSLSGRTHYEQYF; CDR3nt: TGTGCCAGCAGTTTATCAGGCAGGACCCACTACGAGCAGTACTTC; d_gene: -; abundance: once; j_gene: TRBJ2-7; v_gene: TRBV27
CDR3aa: CASSESITSGYTF; CDR3nt: TGCGCCAGCAGTGAGTCGATCACGTCTGGCTACACCTTC; d_gene: -; abundance: -; j_gene: TRBJ1-2; v_gene: TRBV10-1
CDR3aa: CASSPYITTNTEAFF; CDR3nt: TGTGCCAGCTCACCCTACATCACAACGAACACTGAAGCTTTCTTT; d_gene: -; abundance: -; j_gene: TRBJ1-1; v_gene: TRBV18
CDR3aa: CASSAGITSGRNSGANVLTF; CDR3nt: TGTGCCAGCAGCGCCGGAATAACTAGCGGGAGGAACTCTGGGGCCAACGTCCTGACTTTC; d_gene: TRBD2; abundance: -; j_gene: TRBJ2-6; v_gene: TRBV9
CDR3aa: CASSLNFGGQPINEKLFF; CDR3nt: TGTGCCAGCAGCTTAAATTTCGGTGGGCAGCCAATTAATGAAAAACTGTTTTTT; d_gene: -; abundance: -; j_gene: TRBJ1-4; v_gene: TRBV7-9
CDR3aa: CASSVVGVSYEQYF; CDR3nt: TGTGCCAGCAGCGTAGTGGGCGTTTCCTACGAGCAGTACTTC; d_gene: -; abundance: -; j_gene: TRBJ2-7; v_gene: TRBV9
CDR3aa: CASSYSGTRFYGYTF; CDR3nt: TGTGCCAGCAGTTACTCTGGGACAAGATTCTATGGCTACACCTTC; d_gene: -; abundance: -; j_gene: TRBJ1-2; v_gene: TRBV6-6
CDR3aa: CSAGGYYGYTF; CDR3nt: TGCAGTGCCGGGGGGTACTATGGCTACACCTTC; d_gene: -; abundance: -; j_gene: TRBJ1-2; v_gene: TRBV20-1
CDR3aa: CASSLRRDNEKLFF; CDR3nt: TGTGCCAGCAGTTTGAGACGGGACAATGAAAAACTGTTTTTT; d_gene: -; abundance: -; j_gene: TRBJ1-4; v_gene: TRBV27
CDR3aa: CASSEALAGGGELFF; CDR3nt: TGTGCCAGCAGTGAAGCGCTAGCGGGAGGCGGGGAGCTGTTTTTT; d_gene: TRBD2; abundance: -; j_gene: TRBJ2-2; v_gene: TRBV14
CDR3aa: CASSSLLEQYF; CDR3nt: TGTGCCAGCAGTTCGTTATTGGAGCAGTACTTC; d_gene: -; abundance: -; j_gene: TRBJ2-7; v_gene: TRBV6-5
CDR3aa: CASKKSGVNEQFF; CDR3nt: TGTGCCAGTAAGAAGTCCGGGGTTAATGAGCAGTTCTTC; d_gene: -; abundance: -; j_gene: TRBJ2-1; v_gene: TRBV6-1